A single sample gave rise to the 22 T cell receptor beta chains below, sequenced in a study of beta chain features in type 1 diabetes. General study findings and limits: Moderate yet significant TCRB CDR3 shortening was seen in Type 1 diabetes patients in all four CD4+ subsets.

The authors reverse transcribed all of the isolated RNA, so sequencing captured expressed TCRB transcripts. Assay: immunoSEQ multiplex PCR; the TCRdb copy retains only in-frame clones and omits some. This table holds approximately 46,000 clones, about 48% found once. These receptors have no identified antigens. Sequenced sample: stem cell memory CD4+ T cells from blood. Receptor source: a man aged 25 to 40 with type 1 diabetes.

This clone was detected once. V is TRBV27 and J is TRBJ1-4; D unclear. Deletions cut 3 bases from V and 7 bases from J, with 9 bases between. Germline CDR1 reads MNHEY; CDR2 reads SMNVEV (reference sequence). The CDR3 spans 13 residues. This chain's CDR3 is CASSFRGGEKLFF. CDR3 bases: TGTGCCAGCAGTTTCCGGGGAGGTGAAAAACTGTTTTTT.

The chain carries TRBV11-2 and TRBJ2-3, with D unresolved. CDR3 length: 13 amino acids. Trimming left V 1 base short and J 1 base short, with 3 bases between. In germline, CDR1 is SGHAT, CDR2 FQNNGV. The CDR3 DNA sequence: TGTGCCAGCAGCTTAGGAGGCACAGATACGCAGTATTTT. This encodes CASSLGGTDTQYF.

The gene calls are TRBV19 and TRBJ1-2, with D possibly TRBD1 on 6 matching bases. The CDR3 loop spans 14 amino acids. Trimming removed 0 bases at V and 10 bases at J, with 15 bases between. In germline, CDR1 is LNHDA, CDR2 SQIVND (reference sequence). The DNA of the CDR3 is TGTGCCAGTAGTATAGAACGCAGGGGTATGGACTACACCTTC. Its translation: CASSIERRGMDYTF. The full variable domain, rest sourced from reference TRBV19 and TRBJ1-2, is DGGITQSPKYLFRKEGQNVTLSCEQNLNHDAMYWYRQDPGQGLRLIYYSQIVNDFQKGDIAEGYSVSREKKESFPLTVTSAQKNPTAFYLCASSIERRGMDYTFGSGTRLTVV.

This clone was detected a few times. The chain employs TRBV2 and TRBJ2-4, with TRBD2 matching over 12 bases. The germline V gene has CDR1 SNHLY and CDR2 FYNNEI. The J segment lost 8 bases and the V segment lost 4 bases, leaving 9 bases of the junction unmatched. This CDR3 comprises 16 residues. CDR3 in amino acids: CASSGKLAGGIDIQYF. The CDR3 DNA reads TGTGCCAGCAGTGGCAAACTAGCGGGGGGAATAGACATTCAGTACTTC.

The chain couples TRBV7-2 to TRBJ2-5, with 12 positions matching TRBD2. The V segment lost 1 base and the J segment 5 bases; nucleotides outside the gene matches: 5. The CDR3 is made up of 16 amino acids. Germline V lookup: CDR1 SGHTA, CDR2 FQGNSA. The CDR3 DNA follows: TGTGCCAGCAGCTTAGTGGGGACTAGCGGGTTCGAGACCCAGTACTTC. It is translated as CASSLVGTSGFETQYF.

The CDR3 coding sequence is TGTGCCAGCATGCCAGGAGGATATGGCTACACCTTC. It specifies CASMPGGYGYTF. This sequence joins TRBV2 and TRBJ1-2, with D uncertain. Germline CDR1 SNHLY, CDR2 FYNNEI. The germline V and J ends were trimmed by 7 bases and 5 bases, with 11 bases remaining between them. The CDR3 spans 12 residues. Based on the CDR3 plus reference TRBV2 and TRBJ1-2, the full variable domain is EPEVTQTPSHQVTQMGQEVILRCVPISNHLYFYWYRQILGQKVEFLVSFYNNEISEKSEIFDDQFSVERPDGSNFTLKIRSTKLEDSAMYFCASMPGGYGYTFGSGTRLTVV.

This chain links TRBV7-2 with TRBJ2-7; unclear D gene. The CDR3 covers 14 residues. Trimming removed 1 base from V and 2 bases from J, with 9 bases in between. The V gene's germline CDR1 is SGHTA and CDR2 FQGNSA. The CDR3 here is CASSLDAGTYEQYF. CDR3 DNA sequence: TGTGCCAGCAGCTTAGATGCAGGAACCTACGAGCAGTACTTC.

The chain recombines TRBV7-3 with TRBJ2-2; TRBD2 might be the D (6 bases). In germline, CDR1 is SGHTA, CDR2 FQGTGA. V was pared by 6 bases and J by 0 bases, with 11 bases between. The CDR3 is made up of 15 amino acids. The CDR3 region is CASSISGSNTGELFF. The CDR3 bases are TGTGCCAGCAGTATTAGCGGATCGAACACCGGGGAGCTGTTTTTT. Full variable domain (missing parts from reference TRBV7-3 and TRBJ2-2): GAGVSQTPSNKVTEKGKYVELRCDPISGHTALYWYRQSLGQGPEFLIYFQGTGAADDSGLPNDRFFAVRPEGSVSTLKIQRTERGDSAVYLCASSISGSNTGELFFGEGSRLTVL.

V is TRBV7-8 and J is TRBJ2-7; 10 bases are shared with TRBD2. The CDR3 loop spans 15 amino acids. Per germline, CDR1 SGHVS and CDR2 FQNEAQ. The junction had 10 bases not matched to a gene; V was cut back by 4 bases and J by 7 bases. The CDR3 here is CASSSSGSYLREQYF. The CDR3 DNA follows: TGTGCCAGCAGCTCTAGCGGGAGCTACCTACGAGAGCAGTACTTC.

This chain uses TRBV28 with TRBJ2-7; D remains unclear. This CDR3 contains 12 residues. CDR1 and CDR2 (germline): MDHEN, SYDVKM. Trimming stripped 4 bases from V and 3 bases from J, with 7 bases between. The CDR3 sequence: CASSSVVYEQYF. CDR3 sequence (DNA): TGTGCCAGCAGTTCGGTGGTCTACGAGCAGTACTTC.

This clone occurred a few times. The chain employs TRBV7-2 and TRBJ2-7, with TRBD1 matching 7 bases. The CDR3 runs 13 residues. V was pared by 4 bases and J by 3 bases, with 3 bases of the junction left unmatched. Germline V CDR1 and CDR2: SGHTA, FQGNSA. This chain's CDR3 is CASSSGQIYEQYF. CDR3 nucleotides: TGTGCCAGCAGCTCGGGACAGATCTACGAGCAGTACTTC.

This chain connects TRBV5-1 to TRBJ2-7; D ambiguous. Germline CDR1 SGHRS, CDR2 YFSETQ. Trimming pared 1 base from V and 5 bases from J, leaving 16 bases between. This CDR3 comprises 15 residues. The CDR3 nucleotides are TGCGCCAGCAGCTTGAATGGCAGGAAATGGCACGAGCAGTACTTC. It codes for CASSLNGRKWHEQYF.

This chain joins TRBV19 and TRBJ2-7, with D perhaps matching TRBD2 (5 bases). The CDR3 runs 13 residues. Trimming left V 4 bases short and J 3 bases short, with 10 bases between. Per germline, CDR1 LNHDA and CDR2 SQIVND (reference sequence). CDR3 sequence: CASSRPGDYEQYF. CDR3 sequence (DNA): TGTGCCAGTAGTAGACCCGGGGACTACGAGCAGTACTTC.

The rearrangement joins TRBV6-6 to TRBJ1-4; weak D call: TRBD1 (5 bases). CDR1 and CDR2 (germline): MNHNY, SVGAGI (reference sequence). The V and J ends lost 5 bases and 10 bases respectively, with 17 bases between them. This CDR3 spans 14 amino acids. This CDR3 reads CASSPGAVAGKLFF. CDR3 sequence (DNA): TGTGCCAGCAGTCCTGGGGCGGTAGCTGGAAAACTGTTTTTT.

This clone was seen a few times. The genes are TRBV4-2 and TRBJ2-6; TRBD1 matches 7 bases. The CDR3 contains 20 residues. Germline V gives CDR1 LGHNA, CDR2 YNFKEQ. V was clipped by 5 bases and J by 0 bases; unmatched bases: 16. This chain's CDR3 is CASSSRRDSTLSSGANVLTF. In nucleotides, the CDR3 is TGTGCCAGCAGCTCCCGAAGGGACAGCACCTTGAGCTCTGGGGCCAACGTCCTGACTTTC.

The chain couples TRBV28 to TRBJ1-1; D is unresolved. V was trimmed by 7 bases and J by 5 bases, leaving 11 bases between them. Germline assignment: CDR1 MDHEN and CDR2 SYDVKM. The CDR3 covers 12 residues. DNA for the CDR3: TGTGCCAGCACGGTGGTTCCGACTGAAGCTTTCTTT. Translation gives CASTVVPTEAFF.

This sequence joins TRBV5-6 and TRBJ2-5; 10 nucleotides align to TRBD2. The CDR3 runs 17 residues. The ends lost 2 bases at V and 4 bases at J; junction bases unmatched: 11. Germline V lookup: CDR1 SGHDT, CDR2 YYEEEE. This CDR3 is CASSFALAGAASETQYF. The CDR3 DNA is TGTGCCAGCAGCTTCGCGCTAGCGGGAGCGGCGTCAGAGACCCAGTACTTC. Variable domain in full (rest from reference TRBV5-6 and TRBJ2-5): DAGVTQSPTHLIKTRGQQVTLRCSPKSGHDTVSWYQQALGQGPQFIFQYYEEEERQRGNFPDRFSGHQFPNYSSELNVNALLLGDSALYLCASSFALAGAASETQYFGPGTRLLVL.

This clone has only one observation. This chain joins TRBV5-1 and TRBJ2-3, with TRBD2 matching over 7 bases. V lost 0 bases and J lost 0; bases outside the gene matches: 7. This CDR3 has 17 amino acids. Germline V gene data show CDR1 as SGHRS and CDR2 as YFSETQ. This CDR3 reads CASSLGVTGGSTDTQYF. CDR3 bases: TGCGCCAGCAGCTTGGGGGTGACGGGAGGAAGCACAGATACGCAGTATTTT.

V gene TRBV30 combines with J gene TRBJ2-4; D may be TRBD1 (5 bases). The CDR3 length is 15 residues. V lost 0 bases, J lost 8 bases, and 17 bases lay in between. The germline gives CDR1 GTSNPN, CDR2 SVGIG (reference sequence). CDR3 sequence: CAWSVSLATEDIQYF. CDR3 nucleotides: TGTGCCTGGAGTGTAAGTCTGGCGACAGAAGACATTCAGTACTTC.

The chain is built from TRBV27 and TRBJ2-2, with D maybe TRBD1 (5 bases). Germline V gene lookup returns CDR1 MNHEY and CDR2 SMNVEV (reference sequence). This CDR3 is built from 14 residues. The V and J ends lost 7 bases and 3 bases respectively, with 12 bases between them. Here the CDR3 DNA reads TGTGCCAGCAAGGGGTTTTATGACACCGGGGAGCTGTTTTTT. The encoded protein is CASKGFYDTGELFF.

The rearrangement uses TRBV27 and TRBJ1-5, with TRBD1 matching 10 bases. This CDR3 has 16 amino acids. Germline CDR1 and CDR2: MNHEY and SMNVEV (reference sequence). V shed 4 bases, J shed 6 bases, and the junction held 9 bases outside the gene matches. CDR3 sequence reads: CASSSPTGTGVQPQHF. CDR3 coding DNA: TGTGCCAGCAGTTCACCAACCGGGACAGGGGTTCAGCCCCAGCATTTT.

This rearrangement joins TRBV19 to TRBJ2-5, with 11 bases aligning to TRBD2. The J segment lost 5 bases and the V segment lost 5 bases, leaving 10 bases of the junction unmatched. The CDR3 is made up of 16 amino acids. The germline CDR1 and CDR2 sequences are LNHDA and SQIVND (reference sequence). CDR3 loop: CASSSLAGGLGETQYF. The CDR3 DNA follows: TGTGCCAGTAGTTCGCTAGCGGGAGGTTTAGGGGAGACCCAGTACTTC.